This passage covers 27 T cell receptor beta chains from one sample sequenced in a study of spatial heterogeneity in lung cancer. Indicated time point: sample taken at primary tumor resection. TCRdb reprocessed the 5' RACE reads with MiXCR, giving one entry per CDR3 protein. Here the sample spans some 44,000 distinct CDR3 sequences, roughly 13% being singletons. The sequencing here drew on PBMCs, taken at surgery. These receptors all come from a male donor with early-stage non-small cell lung cancer.

The V and J genes are TRBV5-5 and TRBJ2-7; D unresolved. Trimming took 0 bases from V and 9 from J, leaving 10 bases between them. CDR3 length equals 12 residues. The germline V gene has CDR1 SGHKS and CDR2 YYEKEE (reference sequence). The CDR3 loop reads CASSLDLSMQYF. The CDR3 DNA is TGTGCCAGCAGCTTGGATCTGAGCATGCAGTACTTC.

This clonotype was counted a few times. The chain uses TRBV27 and TRBJ2-1; D is unresolved. The CDR3 contains 15 residues. The germline V gene has CDR1 MNHEY and CDR2 SMNVEV (reference sequence). Trimming cost V 3 bases and J 6 bases, with 15 bases left between them. This CDR3 reads CASSFHPASTNEQFF. As DNA, the CDR3 is TGTGCCAGCAGTTTCCACCCCGCGTCGACCAATGAGCAGTTCTTC.

This clonotype was observed a few times. The gene calls are TRBV28 and TRBJ1-5; no firm D call. Trimming stripped 3 bases from V and 7 bases from J, with 10 bases between. The CDR3 totals 13 residues. Germline V gene lookup returns CDR1 MDHEN and CDR2 SYDVKM. CDR3 nucleotides: TGTGCCAGCAGTTTCTCCGTGAAACAGCCCCAGCATTTT. This encodes CASSFSVKQPQHF.

This clonotype has a handful of counts. V usage is TRBV28 and J usage is TRBJ1-2, with 7 bases lining up with TRBD1. CDR1 is MDHEN and CDR2 is SYDVKM in the germline V gene. The CDR3 has 13 amino acids. The ends lost 6 bases at V and 8 bases at J; junction bases unmatched: 9. The CDR3 here is CASRIPGGTGYTF. The CDR3 DNA is TGTGCCAGCAGGATTCCAGGGGGAACAGGCTACACCTTC.

The chain uses TRBV5-1 and TRBJ1-1, with a possible D match to TRBD1 (5 bases). The length of the CDR3 is 15 residues. Germline CDR1 SGHRS, CDR2 YFSETQ. Between the trimmed V and J ends, which lost 4 bases and 1 base, there was a span of 14 bases. As DNA, the CDR3 is TGCGCCAGCAGCCGTGAGGCAGGGCCGAACACTGAAGCTTTCTTT. This codes for CASSREAGPNTEAFF.

The table lists this clonotype with many counts. V gene TRBV20-1 combines with J gene TRBJ2-3, with 10 bases identical to TRBD2. Trimming removed 3 bases from V and 2 bases from J; junction bases left unmatched: 8. Looked up from germline, CDR1 is DFQATT and CDR2 is SNEGSKA (reference sequence). The CDR3 spans 16 residues. The DNA for the CDR3 is TGCAGTGCTAGTAGCGGGGGGTACCCTCCCACAGATACGCAGTATTTT. Translating gives CSASSGGYPPTDTQYF.

The rearrangement uses TRBV20-1 and TRBJ2-1; TRBD2 agrees at 7 bases. This CDR3 is 15 amino acids long. Germline assignment: CDR1 DFQATT and CDR2 SNEGSKA (reference sequence). The V and J ends lost 6 bases and 6 bases, in that order; junction bases with no gene match: 14. As DNA, the CDR3 is TGCAGTGCCGGCCGTGGCCGGGGGGTCTCCAATGAGCAGTTCTTC. Amino acids: CSAGRGRGVSNEQFF.

This clonotype was observed a handful of times. The chain recombines TRBV20-1 with TRBJ2-3; no reliable D call. CDR1 DFQATT and CDR2 SNEGSKA come from the germline V gene (reference sequence). The CDR3 contains 11 residues. V lost 6 bases, J lost 7 bases, and 11 bases lay in between. CDR3 region: CSAPPENTQYF. CDR3 DNA sequence: TGCAGTGCCCCTCCAGAAAATACGCAGTATTTT.

At least ten counts were recorded for this clonotype. J is TRBJ2-7 and V is TRBV25-1; the match to TRBD2 covers 10 bases. Trimming at V came to 6 bases and at J to 8 bases, leaving 16 bases not matched to a gene. Germline V gene lookup returns CDR1 MGHDK and CDR2 SYGVNS. This CDR3 comprises 16 residues. The DNA of the CDR3 is TGTGCCAGCAGCAATGGACTAGCGGATACCTCTACGAAGCAGTACTTC. Its translation is CASSNGLADTSTKQYF.

This clonotype was picked up a small number of times. The rearrangement links TRBV7-9 to TRBJ1-2; unclear D gene. In germline, CDR1 is SEHNR, CDR2 FQNEAQ (reference sequence). V gave up 2 bases and J gave up 7 bases, with 5 bases separating them. The length of the CDR3 is 11 residues. The CDR3 sequence is CASSLLVGYTF. CDR3 bases: TGTGCCAGCAGCTTATTAGTTGGCTACACCTTC.

The rearrangement uses TRBV29-1 and TRBJ1-2; TRBD1 agrees at 9 bases. The CDR3 length is 14 residues. V was pared by 4 bases and J by 4 bases, with 7 bases of the junction left unmatched. CDR1 is SQVTM and CDR2 is ANQGSEA in the germline V gene. The CDR3 region is CSVVTGGFGYGYTF. The DNA for the CDR3 is TGCAGCGTTGTAACAGGGGGCTTTGGCTATGGCTACACCTTC.

This clonotype was found a few times. This chain connects TRBV23-1 to TRBJ2-7, with a tentative D call TRBD2 (5 bases). TRBV23-1 is classed as an ORF, of uncertain function. With 0 bases removed from V and 0 bases from J, the gap between germline ends came to 12 bases. This CDR3 comprises 16 residues. The CDR3 protein is CASSQSGRGSSYEQYF. CDR3 DNA: TGCGCCAGCAGTCAATCAGGACGGGGATCCTCCTACGAGCAGTACTTC.

Only a few counts were recorded for this clonotype. This chain uses TRBV19 with TRBJ2-3; D gene ambiguous. V was shortened by 3 bases and J by 6 bases, with 16 bases between the two germline ends. This CDR3 is 15 amino acids long. CDR1 LNHDA and CDR2 SQIVND come from the germline V gene (reference sequence). The CDR3 DNA reads TGTGCCAGTAGTATTTCCGGACCGCAGGTGGATACGCAGTATTTT. This gives the protein CASSISGPQVDTQYF.

This clonotype showed up many times. This chain joins TRBV7-2 and TRBJ1-3; tentatively, D is TRBD1 (5 bases). Germline values: CDR1 SGHTA, CDR2 FQGNSA. With 0 bases removed from V and 0 bases from J, the gap between germline ends came to 12 bases. CDR3 length: 17 amino acids. DNA for the CDR3: TGTGCCAGCAGCTTAGCGGGGGGACGGTTCTCTGGAAACACCATATATTTT. Its translation is CASSLAGGRFSGNTIYF.

This chain joins TRBV6-2 or TRBV6-3 and TRBJ2-2; 7 positions match TRBD1. CDR1 MNHEY and CDR2 SVGEGT come from the germline V gene. CDR3 length equals 15 residues. V shed 4 bases, J shed 3 bases, and the junction held 5 bases outside the gene matches. DNA for the CDR3: TGTGCCAGCAGTTTCTCAGGGGGATACACCGGGGAGCTGTTTTTT. As protein: CASSFSGGYTGELFF.

V gene TRBV5-6 combines with J gene TRBJ2-3, with D maybe TRBD1 (6 bases). This CDR3 region has 17 residues. V was pared by 6 bases and J by 2 bases, with 22 bases between. Germline-derived CDR1 and CDR2 are SGHDT and YYEEEE. The CDR3 spells CASTLSFQGSFTDTQYF. The DNA of the CDR3 is TGTGCCAGCACCCTTTCTTTTCAGGGGTCCTTCACAGATACGCAGTATTTT.

CDR3 protein: CATTVGREQFF. The CDR3 DNA reads as TGTGCCACCACCGTCGGCCGAGAGCAGTTCTTC. The chain couples TRBV24-1 to TRBJ2-1, with D uncertain. The CDR3 is 11 residues long. CDR1 and CDR2 from the germline V gene are KGHDR and SFDVKD. V lost 8 bases to trimming and J lost 10 bases, with 11 bases between them.

This clonotype came up many times. The chain links TRBV29-1 to TRBJ2-3; D perhaps matches TRBD2 (6 bases). V was trimmed by 7 bases and J by 2 bases, leaving 10 bases between them. The germline gives CDR1 SQVTM, CDR2 ANQGSEA. CDR3 length: 12 amino acids. The CDR3 sequence is CSGEDHTDTQYF. CDR3 in DNA: TGCAGCGGGGAGGACCACACAGATACGCAGTATTTT.

The chain uses TRBV7-3 and TRBJ1-6, with a weak D call TRBD1 (6 bases). CDR1 is SGHTA and CDR2 is FQGTGA in the germline V gene. This CDR3 region has 15 residues. The V gene lost 5 bases and the J gene lost 8 bases, with 16 bases spanning the gap. The DNA of the CDR3 is TGTGCCAGCAGCCCGAACACAGGGAACGATTCACCCCTCCACTTT. Protein sequence: CASSPNTGNDSPLHF.

With respect to this clonotype: A much larger clone lies a single base off, so this may be a read error. The chain uses TRBV28 and TRBJ2-2; 8 bases match TRBD1. The germline gives CDR1 MDHEN, CDR2 SYDVKM. The CDR3 sequence is 15 residues long. The CDR3 coding sequence is TGTGCCGGCAGTCCAGACAGGGGAGGCACCGGGGAGCTGTTTTTT. This sequence encodes CAGSPDRGGTGELFF.

J is TRBJ2-1 and V is TRBV20-1; 10 bases are shared with TRBD2. In germline, CDR1 is DFQATT, CDR2 SNEGSKA (reference sequence). With V trimmed by 3 bases and J by 6 bases, 5 bases remained unmatched. CDR3 length equals 14 residues. CDR3 sequence reads: CSASKLAGTNEQFF. CDR3 DNA sequence: TGCAGTGCTAGTAAACTAGCGGGGACCAATGAGCAGTTCTTC.

Details on this clonotype: This may come from a read error, since a much larger clone is one base off. The chain carries TRBV20-1 and TRBJ2-3, with 11 bases lining up with TRBD2. The J segment lost 7 bases and the V segment lost 0 bases, leaving 6 bases of the junction unmatched. The germline CDR1 and CDR2 sequences are DFQATT and SNEGSKA (reference sequence). The CDR3 extends over 15 amino acids. This chain's CDR3 is CSARDTSGRRNTQYF. For the CDR3, the DNA is TGCAGTGCTAGAGACACTAGCGGGAGAAGAAATACGCAGTATTTT.

The chain recombines TRBV5-1 with TRBJ2-5; D remains ambiguous. The CDR3 contains 12 residues. Germline CDR1 reads SGHRS; CDR2 reads YFSETQ. V was trimmed by 0 bases and J by 0 bases, leaving 0 bases between them. The CDR3 here is CASSLDQETQYF. The CDR3 nucleotides are TGCGCCAGCAGCTTGGACCAAGAGACCCAGTACTTC.

This clonotype was counted once. The CDR3 loop reads CRVIRTSTDTQYF. The CDR3 bases are TGCAGAGTTATCCGAACTAGCACAGATACGCAGTATTTT. The rearrangement links TRBV29-1 to TRBJ2-3; no reliable D call. The CDR3 sequence is 13 residues long. Germline V lookup: CDR1 SQVTM, CDR2 ANQGSEA.

This clonotype was counted only a few times. CDR3 residues: CASSTIAGGPQETQYF. The CDR3 nucleotides read TGTGCCAGCAGTACCATAGCGGGAGGGCCGCAAGAGACCCAGTACTTC. The chain links TRBV6-4 to TRBJ2-5, with 11 bases that match TRBD2. Germline V lookup: CDR1 MRHNA, CDR2 SNTAGT. The CDR3 runs 16 residues. V lost 5 bases, J lost 2 bases, and 7 bases stayed unmatched.

This clonotype came up a few times. The rearrangement uses TRBV2 and TRBJ2-7, with 9 bases identical to TRBD1. The V gene's germline CDR1 is SNHLY and CDR2 FYNNEI. The J segment lost 4 bases and the V segment lost 6 bases, leaving 10 bases of the junction unmatched. The CDR3 spans 15 residues. CDR3 amino acids: CASRGDREPSYEQYF. In nucleotides, the CDR3 is TGTGCCAGCAGGGGGGACAGGGAACCGTCGTACGAGCAGTACTTC.

The chain employs TRBV2 and TRBJ1-1; 7 bases match TRBD1. The germline V gene encodes CDR1 SNHLY and CDR2 FYNNEI. The CDR3 totals 12 residues. J gave up 11 bases and V 10 bases, and 13 bases lay outside the gene matches. Written as DNA, the CDR3 is TGTGCCACCTATAGGGACAGCGTGGGCGCTTTCTTT. Translated, it gives CATYRDSVGAFF.